The clone carrying this TCR beta chain was seen repeatedly, ten times or more. This sample was included in a study of T-cell reconstitution after alpha-beta-depleted transplantation in children. Using unique molecular identifiers, the investigators prepared the TCRbeta library. TCRdb re-derived calls from the PCR reads in MiXCR, one entry per CDR3 protein. The sample shows around 52,000 distinct CDR3 sequences, about 5% of them seen only once. Germline lookup yields CDR1 SEHNR and CDR2 FQNEAQ (reference sequence). The CDR3 sequence is 12 residues long. With 7 bases removed from V and 2 bases from J, the gap between germline ends came to 7 bases.

The chain combines TRBV7-9 with TRBJ2-3; no clear D. Material: PBMCs, mostly from graft donor cells, obtained 60 days after TCRalphabeta/CD19-depleted stem cell transplant. The TCR was taken from a female patient between 2 and 10 years old who had a stem cell transplant for aplastic anemia, so the T cells may come from the graft donor. The DNA for the CDR3 is TGTGCCAGCACCGAACCCACAGATACGCAGTATTTT. As protein: CASTEPTDTQYF. Full variable domain (outside the CDR3, taken from reference TRBV7-9 and TRBJ2-3): DTGVSQNPRHKITKRGQNVTFRCDPISEHNRLYWYRQTLGQGPEFLTYFQNEAQLEKSRLLSDRFSAERPKGSFSTLEIQRTEQGDSAMYLCASTEPTDTQYFGPGTRLTVL.